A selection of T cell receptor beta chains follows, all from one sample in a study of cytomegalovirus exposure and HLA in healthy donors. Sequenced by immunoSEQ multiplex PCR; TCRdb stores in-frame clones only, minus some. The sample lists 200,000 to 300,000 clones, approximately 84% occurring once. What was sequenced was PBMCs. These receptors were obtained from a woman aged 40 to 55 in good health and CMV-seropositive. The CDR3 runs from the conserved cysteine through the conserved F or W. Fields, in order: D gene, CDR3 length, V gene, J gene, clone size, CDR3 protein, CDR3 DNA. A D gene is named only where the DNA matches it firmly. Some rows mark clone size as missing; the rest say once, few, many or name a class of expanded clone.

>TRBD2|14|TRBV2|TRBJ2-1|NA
CASIGLAGKNEQFF
TGTGCCAGCATCGGACTAGCGGGTAAAAATGAGCAGTTCTTC
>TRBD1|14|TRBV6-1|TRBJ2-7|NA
CASSSDQGVYEQYF
TGTGCCAGCAGTTCCGATCAGGGGGTCTACGAGCAGTACTTC
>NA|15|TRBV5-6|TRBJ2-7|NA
CASSPYATFSYEQYF
TGTGCCAGCAGCCCTTATGCGACTTTCTCCTACGAGCAGTACTTC
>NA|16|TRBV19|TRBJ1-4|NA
CASRPNGGRRNEKLFF
TGTGCCAGTAGACCTAACGGGGGGCGGAGGAATGAAAAACTGTTTTTT
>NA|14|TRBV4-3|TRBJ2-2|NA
CASRLERAAGELFF
TGCGCCAGCAGGCTAGAGAGGGCGGCCGGGGAGCTGTTTTTT
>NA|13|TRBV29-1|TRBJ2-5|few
CSVVPSPQETQYF
TGCAGCGTTGTACCGAGTCCCCAAGAGACCCAGTACTTC
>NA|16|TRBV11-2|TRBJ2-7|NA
CASSLERTTHGYEQYF
TGTGCCAGCAGCTTAGAGCGTACAACCCACGGGTACGAGCAGTACTTC
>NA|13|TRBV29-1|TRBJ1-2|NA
CSVERGSGYGYTF
TGCAGCGTTGAGAGGGGGTCGGGCTATGGCTACACCTTC
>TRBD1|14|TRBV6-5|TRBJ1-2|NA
CASSYDRVFYGYTF
TGTGCCAGCAGTTACGACAGGGTCTTCTATGGCTACACCTTC
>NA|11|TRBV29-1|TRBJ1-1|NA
CSVADSFEAFF
TGCAGCGTCGCCGACAGTTTTGAAGCTTTCTTT
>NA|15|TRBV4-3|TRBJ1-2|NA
CASSQDYPVHYGYTF
TGCGCCAGCAGCCAAGATTACCCGGTTCACTATGGCTACACCTTC
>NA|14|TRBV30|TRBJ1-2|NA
CAWSSVESNYGYTF
TGTGCCTGGAGTTCCGTAGAGTCAAACTATGGCTACACCTTC
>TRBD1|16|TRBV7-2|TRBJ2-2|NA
CASSPGQVGNTGELFF
TGTGCCAGCAGCCCGGGACAGGTCGGCAACACCGGGGAGCTGTTTTTT